The 19 T cell receptor beta chains below all came from one sample that was sequenced in a study of blood T cell repertoires in COVID-19. Clones were read by immunoSEQ multiplex PCR, and TCRdb kept only the in-frame ones, dropping some. The sample gives 150,000 to 200,000 clones, approximately 82% of which show up once; about 5% is in the top ten. The source material was PBMCs or T cells enriched from blood (not recorded which). These receptors were collected from an older woman with acute COVID-19.

This clone has a handful of counts. V gene TRBV7-9 combines with J gene TRBJ1-5; perhaps TRBD1 as D (6 bases). V dropped 2 bases and J dropped 4 bases, with 12 bases sitting between them. This CDR3 spans 15 amino acids. CDR1 SEHNR and CDR2 FQNEAQ come from the germline V gene (reference sequence). This chain's CDR3 is CASSLNVRGNQPQHF. CDR3 nucleotides: TGTGCCAGCAGCTTAAACGTCAGGGGAAATCAGCCCCAGCATTTT.

This chain links TRBV9 with TRBJ2-3; D unclear. Germline V lookup: CDR1 SGDLS, CDR2 YYNGEE. The CDR3 runs to 16 residues. Trimming shortened V by 4 bases and J by 2 bases, and 17 bases separated the two germline ends. This CDR3 reads CASSPRPRVDTDTQYF. CDR3 nucleotide sequence: TGTGCCAGCAGCCCTCGCCCTCGCGTCGACACAGATACGCAGTATTTT. Supplemented by reference TRBV9 and TRBJ2-3, the full variable domain reads DSGVTQTPKHLITATGQRVTLRCSPRSGDLSVYWYQQSLDQGLQFLIQYYNGEERAKGNILERFSAQQFPDLHSELNLSSLELGDSALYFCASSPRPRVDTDTQYFGPGTRLTVL.

The V and J genes are TRBV11-2 and TRBJ1-3, with a weak D call TRBD1 (6 bases). V dropped 7 bases and J dropped 4 bases, with 17 bases sitting between them. The CDR3 consists of 15 residues. CDR1 is SGHAT and CDR2 is FQNNGV in the germline V gene. In nucleotides, the CDR3 is TGTGCCAGCATCCTTACAGGGATTGCAGGAAACACCATATATTTT. It is translated as CASILTGIAGNTIYF.

The V gene is TRBV15, the J gene TRBJ1-4; the D gene is possibly TRBD1 (5 bases). Trimming left V 2 bases short and J 0 bases short, with 10 bases between. The length of the CDR3 is 16 residues. Germline CDR1 LNHNV, CDR2 YYDKDF (reference sequence). The CDR3 sequence is CATSRHQTATNEKLFF. The CDR3 nucleotides are TGTGCCACCAGCAGACATCAGACAGCAACTAATGAAAAACTGTTTTTT.

The chain recombines TRBV4-3 with TRBJ2-2; 8 nucleotides line up with TRBD1. Germline trimming cut 1 base from V and 5 bases from J; bases unmatched to any gene: 3. CDR1 is LGHNA and CDR2 is YSLEER in the germline V gene. CDR3 length: 15 residues. CDR3 in DNA: TGCGCCAGCAGCCAAGGGACAGGGCGGACCGGGGAGCTGTTTTTT. This encodes CASSQGTGRTGELFF.

The V gene is TRBV7-2, the J gene TRBJ1-6; 11 bases match TRBD1. The CDR3 extends over 14 amino acids. The V and J ends lost 5 bases and 7 bases, in that order; junction bases with no gene match: 1. Germline V gives CDR1 SGHTA, CDR2 FQGNSA. The CDR3 reads CASSGTGGNSPLHF. In DNA, the CDR3 is TGTGCCAGCAGCGGGACAGGGGGAAATTCACCCCTCCACTTT. Looking up the rest from reference TRBV7-2 and TRBJ1-6 gives the full variable domain: GAGVSQSPSNKVTEKGKDVELRCDPISGHTALYWYRQSLGQGLEFLIYFQGNSAPDKSGLPSDRFSAERTGGSVSTLTIQRTQQEDSAVYLCASSGTGGNSPLHFGNGTRLTVT.

The count of this clone is one. The genes are TRBV3-1 (or the pseudogene TRBV3-2) and TRBJ2-2; D possibly corresponds to TRBD2 (5 bases). The CDR3 totals 15 residues. The germline V gene has CDR1 LGHDT and CDR2 YNNKEL (reference sequence). V dropped 1 base and J dropped 2 bases, with 8 bases sitting between them. CDR3 nucleotide sequence: TGTGCCAGCAGCCAAGGTCCGGGAAACACCGGGGAGCTGTTTTTT. It is translated as CASSQGPGNTGELFF.

The chain links TRBV5-4 to TRBJ2-1, with 14 nucleotides matching TRBD2. V shed 0 bases, J shed 10 bases, and the junction held 6 bases outside the gene matches. The CDR3 is 16 amino acids. Germline CDR1 and CDR2: SGHNT and YYREEE (reference sequence). CDR3 DNA sequence: TGTGCCAGCAGCTTGGGGGGACTAGCGGGAGAAGGAGAGCAGTTCTTC. It yields the protein CASSLGGLAGEGEQFF.

The rearrangement uses TRBV5-1 and TRBJ1-1, with a weak D call TRBD1 (5 bases). CDR1 and CDR2 from the germline V gene are SGHRS and YFSETQ. This CDR3 region has 13 residues. V was trimmed by 2 bases and J by 3 bases, leaving 8 bases between them. The chain's CDR3 is CASSFVRDTEAFF. The CDR3 nucleotides are TGCGCCAGCAGCTTCGTCAGGGACACTGAAGCTTTCTTT.

The chain joins TRBV5-1 to TRBJ1-2; 11 bases are shared with TRBD1. Germline V gene sequence: CDR1 SGHRS, CDR2 YFSETQ. Trimming removed 4 bases from V and 5 bases from J; junction bases left unmatched: 7. CDR3 length equals 15 residues. This CDR3 is CASSPAGTGGYGYTF. Written as DNA, the CDR3 is TGCGCCAGCAGCCCCGCCGGGACAGGGGGTTATGGCTACACCTTC. Together with reference TRBV5-1 and TRBJ1-2, the CDR3 gives the full variable domain: KAGVTQTPRYLIKTRGQQVTLSCSPISGHRSVSWYQQTPGQGLQFLFEYFSETQRNKGNFPGRFSGRQFSNSRSEMNVSTLELGDSALYLCASSPAGTGGYGYTFGSGTRLTVV.

The genes are TRBV18 and TRBJ1-4; 8 nucleotides agree with TRBD1. V gave up 6 bases and J gave up 0 bases; unmatched junction bases: 12. CDR3 length equals 18 residues. Germline V gives CDR1 KGHSH, CDR2 LQKENI. In DNA form, the CDR3 reads TGTGCCAGCTCCCGACTACAGGGGGTTACTGCAACTAATGAAAAACTGTTTTTT. It encodes CASSRLQGVTATNEKLFF.

This clone has a handful of counts. The CDR3: CSVGESAITLHF. The CDR3 nucleotides are TGCAGCGTCGGAGAGTCGGCCATCACCCTCCACTTT. V is TRBV29-1 and J is TRBJ1-6; D gene ambiguous. The CDR3 totals 12 residues. Germline V gene sequence: CDR1 SQVTM, CDR2 ANQGSEA. Trimming cost V 6 bases and J 14 bases, with 17 bases left between them. The entire variable domain, with the rest obtained from reference TRBV29-1 and TRBJ1-6, is as follows: SAVISQKPSRDICQRGTSLTIQCQVDSQVTMMFWYRQQPGQSLTLIATANQGSEATYESGFVIDKFPISRPNLTFSTLTVSNMSPEDSSIYLCSVGESAITLHFGNGTRLTVT.

The V call is TRBV19, the J call TRBJ1-4; no definite D call. Trimming shortened V by 6 bases and J by 8 bases, and 13 bases separated the two germline ends. This CDR3 is 13 amino acids long. The V gene's germline CDR1 is LNHDA and CDR2 SQIVND (reference sequence). The CDR3 loop reads CASSVRTGEKLFF. CDR3 sequence (DNA): TGTGCCAGTAGCGTCCGGACGGGGGAAAAACTGTTTTTT.

This chain connects TRBV14 to TRBJ1-2; D is uncertain. The V end lost 5 bases, the J end lost 8 bases, and 9 bases lay between the germline ends. This CDR3 spans 11 amino acids. The germline V gene encodes CDR1 SGHDN and CDR2 FVKESK. DNA of the CDR3: TGTGCCAGCAGCAACTATGGCGGCTACACCTTC. It codes for CASSNYGGYTF.

In DNA, the CDR3 is TGTGCCAGCACCTCGGTTCCGGGGTTAGGAAACACCATATATTTT. Translating it yields CASTSVPGLGNTIYF. This chain joins TRBV28 and TRBJ1-3; D call uncertain. The CDR3 runs to 15 residues. Germline values: CDR1 MDHEN, CDR2 SYDVKM. Trimming shortened V by 7 bases and J by 4 bases, and 17 bases separated the two germline ends.

The chain has TRBV20-1 and TRBJ1-4; D might be TRBD1 (5 bases). CDR1 and CDR2 from the germline V gene are DFQATT and SNEGSKA (reference sequence). V was cut by 4 bases and J by 8 bases, with 8 bases left in between. The CDR3 runs 11 residues. The CDR3 DNA reads TGCAGTGCTATCGCAGGGGAAAAACTGTTTTTT. Protein product: CSAIAGEKLFF.

CDR3 sequence (DNA): TGTGCCAGAAAGTACCCCCCGGGAGGAACGGGGGGCTACACCTTC. It translates to CARKYPPGGTGGYTF. The V and J genes are TRBV5-3 and TRBJ1-2; D is unresolved. TRBV5-3 is placed among ORFs of uncertain function. This CDR3 contains 15 residues. Trimming cost V 6 bases and J 8 bases, with 23 bases left between them.

The chain has TRBV4-3 and TRBJ2-3; no firm D call. CDR3 length: 15 residues. CDR1 is LGHNA, CDR2 YSLEER, per germline. V lost 1 base to trimming and J lost 1 base, with 9 bases between them. The CDR3 reads CASSQVFAGTDTQYF. The CDR3, as DNA: TGCGCCAGCAGCCAAGTCTTTGCGGGCACAGATACGCAGTATTTT.

This chain connects TRBV7-2 to TRBJ2-1; TRBD2 might be the D (5 bases). The CDR3 covers 16 residues. CDR1 is SGHTA and CDR2 is FQGNSA in the germline V gene. Trimming stripped 1 base from V and 7 bases from J, with 17 bases between. In DNA, the CDR3 is TGTGCCAGCAGCTTAGGGTCTAGCAGCGGTATGAATGAGCAGTTCTTC. Translating gives CASSLGSSSGMNEQFF.